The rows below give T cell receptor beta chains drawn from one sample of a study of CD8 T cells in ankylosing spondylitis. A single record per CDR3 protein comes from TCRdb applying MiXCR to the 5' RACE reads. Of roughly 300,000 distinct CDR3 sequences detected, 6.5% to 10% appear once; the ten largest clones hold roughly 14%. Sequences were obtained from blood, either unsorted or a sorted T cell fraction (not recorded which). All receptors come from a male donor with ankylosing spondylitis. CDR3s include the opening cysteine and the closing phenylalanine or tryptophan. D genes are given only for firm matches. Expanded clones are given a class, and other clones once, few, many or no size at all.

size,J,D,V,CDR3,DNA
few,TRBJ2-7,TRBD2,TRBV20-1,CSATIAGRSYEQYF,TGCAGTGCTACTATAGCGGGGAGGTCCTACGAGCAGTACTTC
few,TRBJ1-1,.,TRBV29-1,CSVRLWELEAFF,TGCAGCGTACGGCTTTGGGAGCTTGAAGCTTTCTTT
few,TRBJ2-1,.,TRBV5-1,CASSFSGYSYNEQFF,TGCGCCAGCAGCTTTAGCGGATATTCCTACAATGAGCAGTTCTTC
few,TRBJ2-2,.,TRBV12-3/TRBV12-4,CASSLALNAPGELFF,TGTGCCAGCAGTTTAGCGCTAAATGCCCCCGGGGAGCTGTTTTTT
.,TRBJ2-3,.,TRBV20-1,CSARLRGAVSTDTQYF,TGCAGTGCTAGACTCCGGGGGGCAGTAAGCACAGATACGCAGTATTTT
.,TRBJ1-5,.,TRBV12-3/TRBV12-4,CASTQRGNQPQHF,TGTGCCAGCACCCAACGAGGGAATCAGCCCCAGCATTTT
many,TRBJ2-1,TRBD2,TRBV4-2,CASSQDTGGSANEQFF,TGTGCCAGCAGCCAAGATACAGGCGGGAGTGCAAATGAGCAGTTCTTC
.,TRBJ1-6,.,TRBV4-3,CASSQAGYNSPLHF,TGCGCCAGCAGCCAAGCAGGTTATAATTCACCCCTCCACTTT
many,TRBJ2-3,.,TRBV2,CASITDTDTQYF,TGTGCCAGCATAACAGACACAGATACGCAGTATTTT
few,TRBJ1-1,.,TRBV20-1,CSARRLRRGADTEAFF,TGCAGTGCTAGAAGGCTTCGGAGAGGAGCTGACACTGAAGCTTTCTTT
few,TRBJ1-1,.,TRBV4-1,CASSQGTNTEAFF,TGCGCCAGCAGCCAAGGAACCAACACTGAAGCTTTCTTT
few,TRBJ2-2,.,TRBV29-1,CSVDSTNTGELFF,TGCAGCGTAGACAGTACGAACACCGGGGAGCTGTTTTTT
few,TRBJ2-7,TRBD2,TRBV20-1,CSAREPGLAGYEQYF,TGCAGTGCTAGAGAACCGGGACTAGCGGGGTACGAGCAGTACTTC
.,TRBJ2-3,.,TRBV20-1,CSARYRVREVDTQYF,TGCAGTGCTAGGTACCGAGTTCGAGAAGTAGATACGCAGTATTTT
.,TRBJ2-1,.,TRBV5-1,CASSVSYNEQFF,TGCGCCAGCAGCGTCTCCTACAATGAGCAGTTCTTC
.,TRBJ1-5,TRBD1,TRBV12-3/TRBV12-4,CASSSTRGGTEYSNQPQHF,TGTGCCAGCAGTTCAACGCGGGGGGGGACAGAGTATAGCAATCAGCCCCAGCATTTT
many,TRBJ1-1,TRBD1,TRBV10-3,CAISGRGGNTEAFF,TGTGCCATCAGTGGCAGGGGGGGAAACACTGAAGCTTTCTTT
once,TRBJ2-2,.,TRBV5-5,CASGRDPANTGELFF,TGTGCCAGCGGACGGGACCCGGCGAACACCGGGGAGCTGTTTTTC
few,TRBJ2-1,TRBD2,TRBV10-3,CAISEGKTGLGTQQFF,TGTGCCATCAGTGAGGGAAAAACGGGACTAGGTACTCAGCAGTTCTTC
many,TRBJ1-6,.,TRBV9,CASSYDSPRNSPLHF,TGTGCCAGCAGCTATGACAGTCCGCGCAATTCACCCCTCCACTTT
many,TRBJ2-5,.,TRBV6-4,CASPLRRTKGVETQYF,TGTGCCAGCCCCCTACGGAGGACCAAGGGGGTAGAGACCCAGTACTTC
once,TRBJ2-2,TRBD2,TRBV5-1,CASSYGPAGNTGELFF,TGCGCCAGCAGCTACGGGCCAGCGGGAAACACCGGGGAGCTGTTTTTT
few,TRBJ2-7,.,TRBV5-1,CASWAGIGKYEQYF,TGCGCCAGTTGGGCCGGGATTGGAAAATACGAGCAGTACTTC
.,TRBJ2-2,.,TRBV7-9,CASSQSAGTGELFF,TGTGCCAGCAGCCAATCCGCGGGAACCGGGGAGCTGTTTTTT
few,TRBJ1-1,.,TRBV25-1,CASSEYAGQSNTEAFF,TGTGCCAGCAGTGAATATGCTGGACAATCTAACACTGAAGCTTTCTTT
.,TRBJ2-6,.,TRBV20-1,CSARDPPLSGANVLTF,TGCAGTGCTAGAGATCCCCCGCTCTCTGGGGCCAACGTCCTGACTTTC
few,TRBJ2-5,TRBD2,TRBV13,CASSPRGSGGRAEETQYF,TGTGCCAGCAGCCCGCGGGGTAGTGGCGGGAGGGCCGAAGAGACCCAGTACTTC
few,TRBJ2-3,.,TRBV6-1,CASSGEAYQYNTDTQYF,TGTGCCAGCAGTGGGGAAGCCTACCAGTATAATACAGATACGCAGTATTTT
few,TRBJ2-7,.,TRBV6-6,CASSYFQGYEQYF,TGTGCCAGCAGTTACTTCCAGGGCTACGAGCAGTACTTC
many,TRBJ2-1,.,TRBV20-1,CSASPQNEQFF,TGCAGTGCTAGCCCCCAAAATGAGCAGTTCTTC
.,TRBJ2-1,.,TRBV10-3,CAISESTINEQFF,TGTGCCATCAGTGAGTCGACAATCAATGAGCAGTTCTTC
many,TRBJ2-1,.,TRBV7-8,CASSPGTNNEQFF,TGTGCCAGCAGCCCGGGGACCAACAATGAGCAGTTCTTC
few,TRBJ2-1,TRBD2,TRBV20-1,CSATEMGAGGPYNEQFF,TGCAGTGCTACCGAAATGGGGGCGGGGGGGCCTTACAATGAGCAGTTCTTC
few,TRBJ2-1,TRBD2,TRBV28,CASSSPSGPRNEQFF,TGTGCCAGCAGTTCGCCTAGCGGGCCGAGAAATGAGCAGTTCTTC
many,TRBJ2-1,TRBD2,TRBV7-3,CASSFLLAANNEQFF,TGTGCCAGCAGCTTTTTGCTAGCGGCTAACAATGAGCAGTTCTTC
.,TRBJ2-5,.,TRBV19,CASSELDKETQYF,TGTGCCAGTAGTGAGTTGGACAAAGAGACCCAGTACTTC
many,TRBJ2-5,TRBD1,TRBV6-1,CASRTGTVTETQYF,TGTGCCAGCAGGACCGGGACAGTTACAGAGACCCAGTACTTC
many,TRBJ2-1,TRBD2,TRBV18,CASSQFSGIDEQFF,TGTGCCAGCTCACAATTTAGCGGGATCGATGAGCAGTTCTTC
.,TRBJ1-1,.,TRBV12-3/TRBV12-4,CASSFRELMNTEAFF,TGTGCCAGCAGTTTTAGGGAACTAATGAACACTGAAGCTTTCTTT
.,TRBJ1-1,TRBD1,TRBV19,CASTIQGYTEAFF,TGTGCCAGTACCATACAGGGGTACACTGAAGCTTTCTTT
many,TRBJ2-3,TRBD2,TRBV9,CASSAGGTREDTQYF,TGTGCCAGCAGCGCCGGTGGGACTAGAGAAGATACGCAGTATTTT
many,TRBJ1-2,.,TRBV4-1,CASSQDGGSNYGYTF,TGCGCCAGCAGCCAAGACGGCGGCTCAAACTATGGCTACACCTTC
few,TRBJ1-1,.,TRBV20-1,CSPNSGTEAFF,TGCAGTCCTAATTCGGGAACTGAAGCTTTCTTT
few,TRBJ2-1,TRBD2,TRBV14,CASSQVFAGGYNEQFF,TGTGCCAGCAGCCAAGTGTTCGCGGGAGGGTACAATGAGCAGTTCTTC
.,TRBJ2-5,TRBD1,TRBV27,CASSLSGRGLVETQYF,TGTGCCAGCAGTTTATCGGGTAGGGGGCTTGTCGAGACCCAGTACTTC
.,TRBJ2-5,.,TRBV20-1,CSASGARETQYF,TGCAGTGCTAGTGGTGCTAGGGAGACCCAGTACTTC
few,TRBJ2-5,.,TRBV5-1,CASSLDGTHQETQYF,TGCGCCAGCAGCTTGGACGGGACTCACCAAGAGACCCAGTACTTC
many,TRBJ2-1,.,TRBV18,CASSPSGRIENNEQFF,TGTGCCAGCTCACCGTCAGGGCGGATTGAGAACAATGAGCAGTTCTTC
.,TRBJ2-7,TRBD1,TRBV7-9,CASSLGDRGSYEQYF,TGTGCCAGCAGCTTAGGGGACAGGGGCTCCTACGAGCAGTACTTC
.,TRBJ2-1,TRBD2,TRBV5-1,CASSLEGSGRSSYNEQFF,TGCGCCAGCAGCTTGGAAGGTAGCGGGAGGAGCTCCTACAATGAGCAGTTCTTC
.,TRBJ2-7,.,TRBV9,CASSVAPPTGSYEQYF,TGTGCCAGCAGCGTAGCTCCCCCGACAGGATCCTACGAGCAGTACTTC